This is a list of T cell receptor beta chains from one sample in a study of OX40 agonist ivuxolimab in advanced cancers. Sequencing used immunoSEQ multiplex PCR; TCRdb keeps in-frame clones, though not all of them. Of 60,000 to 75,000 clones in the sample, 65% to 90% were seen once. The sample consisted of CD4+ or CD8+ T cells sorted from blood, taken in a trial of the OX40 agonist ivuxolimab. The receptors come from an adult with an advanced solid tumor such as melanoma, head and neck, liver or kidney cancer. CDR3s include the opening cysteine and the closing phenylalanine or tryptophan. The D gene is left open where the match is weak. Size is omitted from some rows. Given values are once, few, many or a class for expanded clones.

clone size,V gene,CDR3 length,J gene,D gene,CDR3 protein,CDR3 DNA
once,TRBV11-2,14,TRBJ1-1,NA,CASSLAGGHTEAFF,TGTGCCAGCAGCTTAGCCGGGGGCCACACTGAAGCTTTCTTT
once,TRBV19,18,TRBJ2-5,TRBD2,CASSRIRAGGRTQETQYF,TGTGCCAGTAGTCGGATCCGAGCGGGGGGGCGAACTCAAGAGACCCAGTACTTC
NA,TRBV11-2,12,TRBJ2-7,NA,CASSNEGYEQYF,TGTGCCAGCAGCAACGAGGGATACGAGCAGTACTTC
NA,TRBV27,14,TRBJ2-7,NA,CASSFGSQAREQYF,TGTGCCAGCAGTTTCGGATCTCAGGCGAGAGAGCAGTACTTC
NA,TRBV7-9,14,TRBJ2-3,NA,CASSSRTEGDTQYF,TGTGCCAGCAGCTCCCGGACAGAGGGAGATACGCAGTATTTT
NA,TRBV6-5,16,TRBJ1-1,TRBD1,CASSYRGTGGSTEAFF,TGTGCCAGCAGTTACAGGGGGACAGGAGGGAGCACTGAAGCTTTCTTT
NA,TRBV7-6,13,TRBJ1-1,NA,CASSLTGLTEAFF,TGTGCCAGCAGCTTAACAGGGCTCACTGAAGCTTTCTTT
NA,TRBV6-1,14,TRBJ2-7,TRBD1,CASKPALGQGQQYF,TGTGCCAGCAAGCCGGCGCTAGGACAGGGACAGCAGTACTTC
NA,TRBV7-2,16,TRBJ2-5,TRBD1,CASSLAGGQGRETQYF,TGTGCCAGCAGCTTAGCGGGAGGACAGGGGAGGGAGACCCAGTACTTC
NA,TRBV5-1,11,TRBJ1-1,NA,CASSEGIGAFF,TGCGCCAGCAGCGAGGGGATCGGGGCTTTCTTT
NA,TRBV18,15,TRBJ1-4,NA,CASSLHRAPNEKLFF,TGTGCCAGCTCACTCCACAGGGCCCCTAATGAAAAACTGTTTTTT
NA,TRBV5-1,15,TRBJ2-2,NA,CASSFGNGYTGELFF,TGCGCCAGCAGCTTTGGAAACGGCTACACCGGGGAGCTGTTTTTT
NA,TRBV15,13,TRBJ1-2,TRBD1,CATSRAGGDGYTF,TGTGCCACCAGCAGAGCAGGGGGCGATGGCTACACCTTC
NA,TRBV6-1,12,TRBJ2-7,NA,CASSPQGRGAYF,TGTGCCAGCAGTCCCCAAGGGCGAGGGGCGTACTTC
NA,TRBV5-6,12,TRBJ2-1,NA,CASSFLGNEQFF,TGTGCCAGCAGCTTTCTTGGCAATGAGCAGTTCTTC
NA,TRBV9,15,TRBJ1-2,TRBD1,CASSVEAGGMYGYTF,TGTGCCAGCAGCGTAGAGGCAGGGGGCATGTATGGCTACACCTTC
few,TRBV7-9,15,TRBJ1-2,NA,CASSEPGRANYGYTF,TGTGCCAGCAGCGAGCCGGGACGGGCTAACTATGGCTACACCTTC
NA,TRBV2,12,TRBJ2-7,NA,CASRYRSYEQYF,TGTGCCAGCAGGTACAGATCCTACGAGCAGTACTTC
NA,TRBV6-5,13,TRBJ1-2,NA,CASSAQANYGYTF,TGTGCCAGCAGTGCACAAGCTAACTATGGCTACACCTTC
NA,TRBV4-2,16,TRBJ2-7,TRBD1,CASSQGDRFSSYEQYF,TGTGCCAGCAGCCAAGGGGACAGGTTCTCTTCCTACGAGCAGTACTTC
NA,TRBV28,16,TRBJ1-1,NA,CASSKWTLGLNTEAFF,TGTGCCAGCAGTAAATGGACCCTGGGGCTGAACACTGAAGCTTTCTTT
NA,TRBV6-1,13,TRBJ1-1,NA,CASSAVPNTEAFF,TGTGCCAGCAGTGCCGTTCCTAACACTGAAGCTTTCTTT
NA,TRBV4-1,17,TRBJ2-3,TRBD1,CASSQDWNRGSTDTQYF,TGCGCCAGCAGCCAAGATTGGAACAGGGGGAGCACAGATACGCAGTATTTT
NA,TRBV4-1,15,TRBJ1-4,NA,CASSQESGRNEKLFF,TGCGCCAGCAGCCAAGAGTCAGGCAGGAATGAAAAACTGTTTTTT
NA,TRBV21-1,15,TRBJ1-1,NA,CASSKGPRGNTEAFF,TGTGCCAGCAGCAAAGGTCCCAGGGGGAACACTGAAGCTTTCTTT
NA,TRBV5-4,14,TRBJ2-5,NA,CASSDRQFGETQYF,TGTGCCAGCAGCGACCGGCAATTCGGGGAGACCCAGTACTTC
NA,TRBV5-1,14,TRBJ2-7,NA,CASSPYRGGYEQYF,TGCGCCAGCAGCCCCTACAGGGGGGGGTACGAGCAGTACTTC